This T cell receptor beta chain originates from a study of vaccination and CD4 T cells after COVID-19. Sequencing of DNA taken from cultured CD4+ T cells relied on the Oncomine TCR Beta short-read assay. TCRdb fed the PCR reads into MiXCR, producing one record per CDR3 protein. The repertoire holds 2,500 to 3,500 distinct CDR3 sequences, with nearly 85% as singletons. As to treatment: approximately 11-day PBMC culture with coronavirus spike peptide pools or control peptides (ViraFEST assay). This CDR3 spans 14 amino acids. The germline V and J ends were trimmed by 2 bases and 2 bases, with 7 bases remaining between them. Germline values: CDR1 SEHNR, CDR2 FQNEAQ (reference sequence). Notes on this clonotype: Antigen specificity is unknown.

The specimen sequenced was CD4+ T cells from blood, cultured in vitro. V and J are TRBV7-9 and TRBJ1-3; TRBD1 is a possible D gene (5 bases). The TCR was taken from a human donor who had recovered from COVID-19. CDR3 nucleotide sequence: TGTGCCAGCAGCTTACAGGGAGCTGGAAACACCATATATTTT. It translates to CASSLQGAGNTIYF.